The sequence of this T cell receptor (beta chain) was determined in a study of cytomegalovirus exposure and HLA in healthy donors. Primers: 60 Vbeta forward and 13 Jbeta reverse. TCRdb keeps only in-frame clones here, not all; method: immunoSEQ multiplex PCR. The sample contains approximately 120,000 clones, around 73% of which appear only once. Germline-derived CDR1 and CDR2 are SNHLY and FYNNEI. The CDR3 length is 17 residues. V lost 0 bases, J lost 1 base, and 14 bases lay in between. The receptor comes from a man aged 35-49 years in good health and CMV-seronegative. Sequenced sample: PBMCs. The gene calls are TRBV2 and TRBJ2-3, with D perhaps matching TRBD1 (6 bases). The CDR3 loop reads CASSEAVAGAGTDTQYF. The DNA for the CDR3 is TGTGCCAGCAGTGAAGCGGTTGCAGGGGCTGGCACAGATACGCAGTATTTT.